Below are 20 T cell receptor beta chains sequenced from a single sample in a study of blood T cell repertoires in COVID-19. Produced via immunoSEQ multiplex PCR; TCRdb's table is partial and in-frame only. The sample comprises fewer than 200,000 clones, 87% of which are singletons, and approximately 1.4% rests with the top ten. The sequencing sample was made of peripheral blood. The source is a woman aged 45-65 years with acute or convalescent COVID-19.

V gene TRBV18 combines with J gene TRBJ2-3; 8 nucleotides line up with TRBD2. V shed 2 bases, J shed 2 bases, and the junction held 9 bases outside the gene matches. Germline V lookup: CDR1 KGHSH, CDR2 LQKENI. The CDR3 sequence is 17 residues long. CDR3 DNA sequence: TGTGCCAGCTCACCAGAATACGGGAGGGCCGACACAGATACGCAGTATTTT. Translation: CASSPEYGRADTDTQYF.

This chain connects TRBV9 to TRBJ1-1, with D uncertain. Trimming took 0 bases from V and 4 from J, leaving 7 bases between them. Germline values: CDR1 SGDLS, CDR2 YYNGEE. The CDR3 loop spans 13 amino acids. CDR3 sequence (DNA): TGTGCCAGCAGCGTAGGCCTAATCACTGAAGCTTTCTTT. Encoded protein: CASSVGLITEAFF.

The chain joins TRBV3-1 (or the pseudogene TRBV3-2) to TRBJ1-2; the D is unclear. The CDR3 spans 13 residues. The germline V gene encodes CDR1 LGHDT and CDR2 YNNKEL (reference sequence). Trimming cost V 0 bases and J 10 bases, with 12 bases left between them. CDR3 nucleotides: TGTGCCAGCAGCCAAGAAGGTCAGCGGCCCTACACCTTC. This codes for CASSQEGQRPYTF.

The J gene is TRBJ2-7, the V gene TRBV7-9; tentative D call: TRBD2 (6 bases). With 3 bases removed from V and 3 bases from J, the gap between germline ends came to 12 bases. This CDR3 has 14 residues. In germline, CDR1 is SEHNR, CDR2 FQNEAQ (reference sequence). DNA of the CDR3: TGTGCCAGCAGCTTGGGGGGAATTCACTACGAGCAGTACTTC. Amino acid sequence: CASSLGGIHYEQYF.

The chain has TRBV5-4 and TRBJ2-3; D unclear. Deletions cut 2 bases from V and 0 bases from J, with 13 bases between. The length of the CDR3 is 16 residues. The germline gives CDR1 SGHNT, CDR2 YYREEE (reference sequence). The CDR3, as DNA: TGTGCCAGCAGCTTAAACAGCCATCCTAGCACAGATACGCAGTATTTT. It encodes CASSLNSHPSTDTQYF.

CDR3 amino acids: CASSPGRGIGNTIYF. CDR3 in DNA: TGCGCCAGCAGCCCCGGCAGAGGGATAGGAAACACCATATATTTT. This chain connects TRBV4-3 to TRBJ1-3; D remains ambiguous. CDR1 is LGHNA and CDR2 is YSLEER in the germline V gene. V lost 4 bases and J 4 bases, leaving 14 bases between the germline ends. CDR3 length equals 15 residues.

This clone has a single count. The chain combines TRBV11-2 with TRBJ1-1; D might be TRBD1 (5 bases). From germline, CDR1 is SGHAT and CDR2 FQNNGV. The length of the CDR3 is 13 residues. V lost 6 bases to trimming and J lost 5 bases, with 13 bases between them. CDR3 sequence (DNA): TGTGCCAGCAGTTGGGACTTGCAGACTGAAGCTTTCTTT. This sequence encodes CASSWDLQTEAFF.

The rearrangement links TRBV11-2 to TRBJ2-5; 9 positions match TRBD2. V shed 7 bases, J shed 2 bases, and the junction held 14 bases outside the gene matches. Germline V CDR1 and CDR2: SGHAT, FQNNGV. The CDR3 loop spans 17 amino acids. This CDR3 is CASTARGLAGLQETQYF. Written as DNA, the CDR3 is TGTGCCAGCACCGCTAGGGGGCTAGCGGGGCTTCAAGAGACCCAGTACTTC. The entire variable domain, with the rest obtained from reference TRBV11-2 and TRBJ2-5, is as follows: EAGVAQSPRYKIIEKRQSVAFWCNPISGHATLYWYQQILGQGPKLLIQFQNNGVVDDSQLPKDRFSAERLKGVDSTLKIQPAKLEDSAVYLCASTARGLAGLQETQYFGPGTRLLVL.

V and J are TRBV6-2 or TRBV6-3 and TRBJ2-7; 14 bases map to TRBD2. Trimming took 0 bases from V and 4 from J; bases not matched to a gene: 8. The CDR3 sequence is 18 residues long. The germline V gene has CDR1 MNHEY and CDR2 SVGEGT. The CDR3 here is CASSYSTSGRARDYEQYF. The CDR3 nucleotides are TGTGCCAGCAGTTACTCGACTAGCGGGAGGGCCCGAGATTACGAGCAGTACTTC.

This chain links TRBV6-5 with TRBJ1-2; D remains unclear. The CDR3 has 16 amino acids. V was trimmed by 2 bases and J by 2 bases, leaving 15 bases between them. Germline V gives CDR1 MNHEY, CDR2 SVGAGI. CDR3 residues: CASSYHSTNLNYGYTF. CDR3 DNA: TGTGCCAGCAGTTACCATTCAACCAACTTAAACTATGGCTACACCTTC.

V is TRBV15 and J is TRBJ2-7; 9 bases match TRBD2. The CDR3 length is 17 residues. Unmatched junction bases numbered 13, after V lost 5 bases and J lost 2 bases. The germline gives CDR1 LNHNV, CDR2 YYDKDF (reference sequence). Here the CDR3 DNA reads TGTGCCACCAGCCGCTTCCTCTCTAGCGGGATGGCCTACGAGCAGTACTTC. The encoded protein is CATSRFLSSGMAYEQYF.

V gene TRBV7-9 combines with J gene TRBJ2-1, with a weak D call TRBD1 (5 bases). V was cut by 5 bases and J by 7 bases, with 12 bases left in between. The germline CDR1 and CDR2 sequences are SEHNR and FQNEAQ (reference sequence). CDR3 length: 13 residues. The CDR3 loop reads CASSPPKGNEQFF. The DNA of the CDR3 is TGTGCCAGCAGCCCCCCCAAGGGGAATGAGCAGTTCTTC.

The genes are TRBV19 and TRBJ1-2; the D gene is possibly TRBD1 (5 bases). The germline V gene has CDR1 LNHDA and CDR2 SQIVND (reference sequence). V shed 5 bases and J shed 8 bases, with 24 bases lying between them. The CDR3 spans 16 residues. The CDR3 nucleotides read TGTGCCAGTAGTCCAAATTATCAGGGAAATCAAAACGGCTACACCTTC. It translates to CASSPNYQGNQNGYTF.

J is TRBJ2-1 and V is TRBV6-2 or TRBV6-3; TRBD2 is a possible D gene (6 bases). Germline CDR1 MNHEY, CDR2 SVGEGT. The CDR3 totals 13 residues. With 5 bases removed from V and 6 bases from J, the gap between germline ends came to 11 bases. This CDR3 reads CASSNPGVNEQFF. As DNA, the CDR3 is TGTGCCAGCAGTAACCCGGGGGTCAATGAGCAGTTCTTC.

The chain has TRBV9 and TRBJ2-3; possible D gene TRBD2, 5 bases. V was pared by 0 bases and J by 2 bases, with 10 bases between. There are 15 residues in the CDR3. Germline lookup yields CDR1 SGDLS and CDR2 YYNGEE. Written as DNA, the CDR3 is TGTGCCAGCAGCGTAGAGAGTGACTACACAGATACGCAGTATTTT. Its protein product is CASSVESDYTDTQYF.

The V and J genes are TRBV6-2 or TRBV6-3 and TRBJ1-1; 7 positions match TRBD1. This CDR3 has 16 amino acids. The junction had 9 bases not matched to a gene; V was cut back by 2 bases and J by 3 bases. CDR1 is MNHEY, CDR2 SVGEGT, per germline. This CDR3 is CASSYPSGGLDTEAFF. CDR3 coding DNA: TGTGCCAGCAGTTACCCGTCAGGGGGTTTGGACACTGAAGCTTTCTTT.

This rearrangement joins TRBV11-3 to TRBJ2-7; perhaps TRBD2 as D (5 bases). Between the trimmed V and J ends, which lost 3 bases and 1 base, there was a span of 10 bases. The CDR3 has 14 amino acids. Germline assignment: CDR1 SGHNT and CDR2 YENEEA. CDR3 sequence (DNA): TGTGCCAGCAGCTTGTGGTGGGAGTCCTACGAGCAGTACTTC. Translating it yields CASSLWWESYEQYF.

This chain joins TRBV5-4 and TRBJ2-1; 7 bases are a match to TRBD1. CDR3 length: 16 residues. V was clipped by 3 bases and J by 0 bases; unmatched bases: 6. Germline values: CDR1 SGHNT, CDR2 YYREEE (reference sequence). CDR3 region: CASSSRQGSSYNEQFF. CDR3 coding DNA: TGTGCCAGCAGCTCCAGACAGGGTAGCTCCTACAATGAGCAGTTCTTC.

The rearrangement uses TRBV11-2 and TRBJ2-7; 12 bases map to TRBD2. Germline assignment: CDR1 SGHAT and CDR2 FQNNGV. The CDR3 is 15 residues long. After removal of 4 bases from V and 3 bases from J, the junction contained 4 bases not matched to a gene. In nucleotides, the CDR3 is TGTGCCAGCAGCTATTCGGGACTAGCGGGCTACGAGCAGTACTTC. This gives the protein CASSYSGLAGYEQYF. Variable domain in full (rest from reference TRBV11-2 and TRBJ2-7): EAGVAQSPRYKIIEKRQSVAFWCNPISGHATLYWYQQILGQGPKLLIQFQNNGVVDDSQLPKDRFSAERLKGVDSTLKIQPAKLEDSAVYLCASSYSGLAGYEQYFGPGTRLTVT.

The chain joins TRBV7-2 to TRBJ2-3, with D possibly TRBD1 on 6 matching bases. This CDR3 comprises 15 residues. In germline, CDR1 is SGHTA, CDR2 FQGNSA. Trimming took off 3 bases at V and 0 bases at J, with 10 bases between the two ends. DNA for the CDR3: TGTGCCAGCAGCTTGAATGGACAGAGCACAGATACGCAGTATTTT. Translated: CASSLNGQSTDTQYF.